What follows are 20 T cell receptor beta chains derived from one specimen sequenced in a study of cytomegalovirus exposure and HLA in healthy donors. A multiplex PCR was run with 60 Vbeta primers and 13 Jbeta primers. TCRdb keeps only in-frame clones here, not all; method: immunoSEQ multiplex PCR. The data show over 150,000 clones, with around 80% seen just once and approximately 4.8% held by the top ten. The sequencing sample was made of PBMCs. These receptors originate from a man younger than 40 in good health and CMV-seronegative.

The V and J genes are TRBV5-1 and TRBJ2-1; 8 bases agree with TRBD1. The CDR3 has 14 amino acids. Trimming cost V 3 bases and J 8 bases; bases outside gene matches: 7. Per the germline V gene, CDR1 is SGHRS and CDR2 is YFSETQ. The DNA of the CDR3 is TGCGCCAGCAGCTGGACAGGGTCCGGTGATGAGCAGTTCTTC. Translating gives CASSWTGSGDEQFF. Looking up the rest from reference TRBV5-1 and TRBJ2-1 gives the full variable domain: KAGVTQTPRYLIKTRGQQVTLSCSPISGHRSVSWYQQTPGQGLQFLFEYFSETQRNKGNFPGRFSGRQFSNSRSEMNVSTLELGDSALYLCASSWTGSGDEQFFGPGTRLTVL.

The chain has TRBV5-1 and TRBJ1-6; no clear D. The germline V gene encodes CDR1 SGHRS and CDR2 YFSETQ. The CDR3 has 12 amino acids. The V end was cut by 7 bases, the J end by 7 bases, with 9 bases between. CDR3: CASRTANSPLHF. In DNA form, the CDR3 reads TGCGCCAGCCGAACAGCAAATTCACCCCTCCACTTT.

The chain has TRBV19 and TRBJ2-7; D is possibly TRBD1 (6 bases). The CDR3 sequence is 18 residues long. Germline CDR1 reads LNHDA; CDR2 reads SQIVND (reference sequence). The V and J ends lost 3 bases and 0 bases respectively, with 21 bases between them. The CDR3 DNA follows: TGTGCCAGTAGTATGATATTTAAGGGGGACAAGCACTCCTACGAGCAGTACTTC. It yields the protein CASSMIFKGDKHSYEQYF.

This rearrangement joins TRBV30 to TRBJ2-3, with 13 bases matching TRBD2. V was clipped by 5 bases and J by 2 bases; unmatched bases: 4. The CDR3 runs 15 residues. The germline V gene encodes CDR1 GTSNPN and CDR2 SVGIG (reference sequence). The CDR3 bases are TGTGCCTGGGAGGGACTAGCGGGGTTCACAGATACGCAGTATTTT. Its protein is CAWEGLAGFTDTQYF. The full variable domain, its missing parts supplied by reference TRBV30 and TRBJ2-3, is SQTIHQWPATLVQPVGSPLSLECTVEGTSNPNLYWYRQAAGRGLQLLFYSVGIGQISSEVPQNLSASRPQDRQFILSSKKLLLSDSGFYLCAWEGLAGFTDTQYFGPGTRLTVL.

This clone was recorded only once. This chain joins TRBV5-4 and TRBJ2-1; tentatively, D is TRBD1 (5 bases). The CDR3 covers 13 residues. Germline loops: CDR1 SGHNT, CDR2 YYREEE (reference sequence). The V and J ends lost 6 bases and 6 bases respectively, with 13 bases between them. The CDR3 coding sequence is TGTGCCAGCACCCTTTCACAGGTCAATGAGCAGTTCTTC. Its translation: CASTLSQVNEQFF.

J is TRBJ2-7 and V is TRBV10-3; TRBD1 aligns across 9 bases. Germline V gives CDR1 ENHRY, CDR2 SYGVKD. This CDR3 spans 16 amino acids. J gave up 4 bases and V 4 bases, and 11 bases lay outside the gene matches. The CDR3 loop is CAISGVVQGALYEQYF. The CDR3 DNA reads TGTGCCATCAGTGGAGTAGTACAGGGGGCCTTGTACGAGCAGTACTTC.

CDR3 region: CASSLYSSGTTYNEQFF. CDR3 DNA sequence: TGCGCCAGCAGCCTATATTCTAGCGGGACCACCTACAATGAGCAGTTCTTC. V usage is TRBV5-1 and J usage is TRBJ2-1; 9 bases align to TRBD2. V shed 4 bases, J shed 2 bases, and the junction held 10 bases outside the gene matches. The CDR3 has 17 residues. CDR1 SGHRS and CDR2 YFSETQ come from the germline V gene.

The chain links TRBV5-1 to TRBJ2-2; D gene uncertain. Germline values: CDR1 SGHRS, CDR2 YFSETQ. The CDR3 consists of 15 residues. V gave up 4 bases and J gave up 0 bases, with 10 bases separating them. Here the CDR3 reads CASSPRATNTGELFF. The CDR3 DNA reads TGCGCCAGCAGCCCCCGAGCAACGAACACCGGGGAGCTGTTTTTT.

The rearrangement uses TRBV19 and TRBJ2-7; TRBD1 matches 7 bases. Per germline, CDR1 LNHDA and CDR2 SQIVND (reference sequence). The trim removed 4 bases at V and 4 bases at J, leaving 10 bases unmatched. CDR3 length equals 15 residues. The CDR3 DNA is TGTGCCAGTAGTAACCACAGGGGTACAAATTACGAGCAGTACTTC. Translated, it gives CASSNHRGTNYEQYF.

This chain links TRBV5-1 with TRBJ2-1, with 9 bases lining up with TRBD1. CDR3 length: 14 residues. Germline assignment: CDR1 SGHRS and CDR2 YFSETQ. Trimming took 4 bases from V and 6 from J; bases not matched to a gene: 5. The CDR3 reads CASSLGTGLNEQFF. The CDR3 DNA follows: TGCGCCAGCAGCCTAGGGACAGGGCTCAATGAGCAGTTCTTC.

The chain is built from TRBV18 and TRBJ2-7; 8 bases fit TRBD1. The CDR3 runs 13 residues. CDR1 is KGHSH and CDR2 is LQKENI in the germline V gene. V lost 3 bases and J lost 6; bases outside the gene matches: 4. The CDR3 here is CASSPSQGGEQYF. The CDR3 DNA is TGTGCCAGCTCACCCTCACAGGGGGGCGAGCAGTACTTC. Full variable domain (missing parts from reference TRBV18 and TRBJ2-7): NAGVMQNPRHLVRRRGQEARLRCSPMKGHSHVYWYRQLPEEGLKFMVYLQKENIIDESGMPKERFSAEFPKEGPSILRIQQVVRGDSAAYFCASSPSQGGEQYFGPGTRLTVT.

The genes are TRBV29-1 and TRBJ2-7; D is unresolved. Germline V gives CDR1 SQVTM, CDR2 ANQGSEA. CDR3 length equals 15 residues. Trimming stripped 0 bases from V and 6 bases from J, with 18 bases between. CDR3 sequence: CSVEEDGKMSSEQYF. CDR3 nucleotides: TGCAGCGTTGAAGAGGATGGAAAAATGTCTAGCGAGCAGTACTTC.

The chain employs TRBV2 and TRBJ2-3, with TRBD2 matching 8 bases. CDR1 and CDR2 from the germline V gene are SNHLY and FYNNEI. The CDR3 spans 14 residues. J was trimmed by 0 bases and V by 9 bases; bases with no gene match: 5. The CDR3 spells CASRTSQSTDTQYF. CDR3 DNA: TGTGCCAGTAGGACTAGCCAAAGCACAGATACGCAGTATTTT. The full variable domain, rest sourced from reference TRBV2 and TRBJ2-3, is EPEVTQTPSHQVTQMGQEVILRCVPISNHLYFYWYRQILGQKVEFLVSFYNNEISEKSEIFDDQFSVERPDGSNFTLKIRSTKLEDSAMYFCASRTSQSTDTQYFGPGTRLTVL.

This clone has just one count. Distinct nucleotide sequences in the sample also encode this CDR3. V usage is TRBV7-9 and J usage is TRBJ1-5; no firm D call. CDR1 and CDR2 from the germline V gene are SEHNR and FQNEAQ (reference sequence). The CDR3 has 14 residues. V dropped 5 bases and J dropped 4 bases, with 12 bases sitting between them. DNA of the CDR3: TGTGCCAGCAGCCAACTGAATAGTAATCAGCCCCAGCATTTT. This encodes CASSQLNSNQPQHF.

The rearrangement joins TRBV5-6 to TRBJ2-3, with D possibly matching TRBD2 (6 bases). This CDR3 contains 17 residues. In germline, CDR1 is SGHDT, CDR2 YYEEEE. V was pared by 0 bases and J by 4 bases, with 18 bases between. CDR3 bases: TGTGCCAGCAGCTTGGACGGGACTCCCACCACCCCAGATACGCAGTATTTT. Amino acid sequence: CASSLDGTPTTPDTQYF.

The J gene is TRBJ2-3, the V gene TRBV30; 9 bases are shared with TRBD2. The germline gives CDR1 GTSNPN, CDR2 SVGIG (reference sequence). The CDR3 contains 15 residues. V was clipped by 1 base and J by 4 bases; unmatched bases: 6. CDR3 loop: CAWSGPAGGPDTQYF. The CDR3 nucleotides read TGTGCCTGGAGTGGCCCAGCGGGAGGCCCAGATACGCAGTATTTT. The entire variable domain, with the rest obtained from reference TRBV30 and TRBJ2-3, is as follows: SQTIHQWPATLVQPVGSPLSLECTVEGTSNPNLYWYRQAAGRGLQLLFYSVGIGQISSEVPQNLSASRPQDRQFILSSKKLLLSDSGFYLCAWSGPAGGPDTQYFGPGTRLTVL.

This chain joins TRBV10-1 and TRBJ2-1, with D possibly matching TRBD2 (6 bases). CDR1 and CDR2 from the germline V gene are WNHNN and SYGVQD (reference sequence). Between the trimmed V and J ends, which lost 4 bases and 6 bases, there was a span of 19 bases. This CDR3 region has 16 residues. CDR3 region: CASSGGVGVKTNEQFF. DNA of the CDR3: TGCGCCAGCAGTGGCGGGGTCGGTGTCAAAACCAATGAGCAGTTCTTC.

The chain employs TRBV5-4 and TRBJ2-2, with 8 bases identical to TRBD1. The ends lost 0 bases at V and 6 bases at J; junction bases unmatched: 7. From germline, CDR1 is SGHNT and CDR2 YYREEE (reference sequence). This CDR3 has 16 residues. Here the CDR3 reads CASSLVAGGASGELFF. The CDR3, as DNA: TGTGCCAGCAGCTTGGTTGCAGGGGGCGCGTCCGGGGAGCTGTTTTTT.

The rearrangement joins TRBV10-3 to TRBJ1-2, with D possibly matching TRBD1 (5 bases). The V gene's germline CDR1 is ENHRY and CDR2 SYGVKD. The CDR3 spans 17 residues. V dropped 7 bases and J dropped 1 base, with 22 bases sitting between them. The CDR3 sequence is CAITGGTAETLNYGYTF. In DNA form, the CDR3 reads TGTGCCATCACCGGAGGGACCGCCGAAACTCTTAACTATGGCTACACCTTC.

V usage is TRBV28 and J usage is TRBJ2-1; D is unresolved. With 4 bases removed from V and 8 bases from J, the gap between germline ends came to 3 bases. The CDR3 extends over 10 amino acids. CDR1 and CDR2 (germline): MDHEN, SYDVKM. The CDR3 DNA sequence: TGTGCCAGCAGTTCTTATGAGCAGTTCTTC. Its translation: CASSSYEQFF.